The clone carrying this T cell receptor (beta chain) was seen once. The source of the sample is a study of Graves' ophthalmopathy and Graves' hyperthyroidism. Trimming pared 6 bases from V and 2 bases from J, leaving 15 bases between. Germline CDR1 SGHVS, CDR2 FQNEAQ. The CDR3 has 15 amino acids. The sequenced template was RNA, covering the TCR beta CDR3 region. First-round RT-PCR relied on HTBI primers, and a second-round multiplex PCR came next. TCRdb re-called the multiplex PCR reads with MiXCR, one entry per CDR3 protein. The table includes 500,000 to 600,000 distinct CDR3 sequences, about 35% detected once.

This sequence originates from an adult man with Graves' hyperthyroidism. Sequenced: peripheral blood or thyroid tissue (not recorded which). The chain uses TRBV7-8 and TRBJ2-3, with D possibly matching TRBD2 (5 bases). CDR3 protein: CASRRRGPDTDTQYF. The CDR3 DNA is TGTGCCAGCAGACGTAGAGGGCCAGACACAGATACGCAGTATTTT.